This T cell receptor beta chain comes out of a study of prognosis after radiotherapy for stage I lung cancer. Study conclusions and caveats: Lower Shannon entropy values were found after stereotactic body radiation therapy in patients who developed distant metastases. Following stereotactic body radiation therapy, unique TCR clone counts fell, with a median of approximately 9,600 versus 7,200.

In this sample, this clonotype turned up a few times. The target antigen is unknown. With 1 base clipped from V and 7 bases from J, the junction kept 7 bases outside the gene matches. The CDR3 consists of 15 residues. CDR1 and CDR2 from the germline V gene are SEHNR and FQNEAQ (reference sequence). Genomic DNA served as the source from which two-round multiplex PCR generated TCR beta CDR3 amplicons. Gene-specific TRBV and TRBJ primers were used in PCR round one. TCRdb independently ran MiXCR on the multiplex PCR reads; one entry per CDR3 protein. The profile shows more than 15,000 distinct CDR3 sequences, around 55% of them singletons.

The genes are TRBV7-9 and TRBJ2-1, with 7 bases identical to TRBD2. Here the sequenced sample was PBMCs, taken before or after stereotactic body radiation therapy (not recorded which). This clonotype was sampled from a donor of 50 years or more with non-small cell lung cancer. CDR3 in amino acids: CASSLGAGVGNEQFF. The CDR3 DNA reads TGTGCCAGCAGCTTAGGGGCGGGAGTAGGGAATGAGCAGTTCTTC.